Only a few counts were recorded for the clone carrying this T cell receptor (beta chain). Trimming cost V 6 bases and J 3 bases; bases outside gene matches: 9. The CDR3 length is 15 residues. Germline-derived CDR1 and CDR2 are MGHRA and YSYEKL. These data originate in a study of T-cell memory formation after mild COVID-19. TCRdb recomputed calls from the 5' RACE reads with MiXCR, one row per CDR3 protein. The sample lists 240,000 or so distinct CDR3 sequences, over 8.5% occurring once. This receptor was identified in a man aged 18 to 29 who had mild COVID-19 (a few samples of this study predate the infection). Cell type and time point are not known. Sequences were obtained from PBMCs or a T cell subset sorted from them (not recorded which). This chain links TRBV4-1 with TRBJ2-7; 9 bases fit TRBD1. The chain's CDR3 is CASRLRDRAFYEQYF. The CDR3 nucleotides are TGCGCCAGCAGGCTACGGGACAGGGCATTCTACGAGCAGTACTTC.